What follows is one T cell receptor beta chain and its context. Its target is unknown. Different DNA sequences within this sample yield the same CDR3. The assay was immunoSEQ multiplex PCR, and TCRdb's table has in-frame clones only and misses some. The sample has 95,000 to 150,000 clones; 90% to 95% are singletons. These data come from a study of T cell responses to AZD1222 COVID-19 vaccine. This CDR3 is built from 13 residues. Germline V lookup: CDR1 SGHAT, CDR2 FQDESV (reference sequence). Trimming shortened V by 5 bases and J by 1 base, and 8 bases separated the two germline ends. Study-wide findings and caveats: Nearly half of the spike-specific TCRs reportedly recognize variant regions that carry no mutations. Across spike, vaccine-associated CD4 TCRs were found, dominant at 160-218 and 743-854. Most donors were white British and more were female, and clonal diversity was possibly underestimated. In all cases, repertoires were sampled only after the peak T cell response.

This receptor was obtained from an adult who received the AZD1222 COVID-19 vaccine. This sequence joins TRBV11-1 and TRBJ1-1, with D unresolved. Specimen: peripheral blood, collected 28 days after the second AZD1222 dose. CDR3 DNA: TGTGCCAGCAGCCTTGACGCGAACACTGAAGCTTTCTTT. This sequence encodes CASSLDANTEAFF.